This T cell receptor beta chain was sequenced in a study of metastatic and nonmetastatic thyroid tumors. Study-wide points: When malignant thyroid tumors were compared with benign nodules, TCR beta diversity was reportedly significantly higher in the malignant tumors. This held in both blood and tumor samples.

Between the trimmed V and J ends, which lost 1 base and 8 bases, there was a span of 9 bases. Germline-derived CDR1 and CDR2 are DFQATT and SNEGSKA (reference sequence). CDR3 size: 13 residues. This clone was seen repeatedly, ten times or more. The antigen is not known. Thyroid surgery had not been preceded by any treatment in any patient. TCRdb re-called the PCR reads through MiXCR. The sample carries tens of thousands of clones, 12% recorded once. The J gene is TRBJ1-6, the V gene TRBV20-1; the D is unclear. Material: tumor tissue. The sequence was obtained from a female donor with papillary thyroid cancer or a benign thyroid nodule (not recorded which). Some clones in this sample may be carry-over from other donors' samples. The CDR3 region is CSARAVFYSPLHF. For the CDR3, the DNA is TGCAGTGCTAGAGCAGTGTTTTATTCACCCCTCCACTTT.